This T cell receptor (beta chain) stems from a study of CD8 T cells in Susac syndrome. The CD8+ and CD4+ T cells were negatively isolated, with the TEMRA cells enriched by FACS. RNA totalling roughly 0.5 to 1 ug underwent reverse transcription with random hexamers. TCRdb passed the immunoSEQ multiplex PCR reads through MiXCR, listing each CDR3 protein once. The sample lists over 100,000 distinct CDR3 sequences; approximately 91% were seen once. V dropped 4 bases and J dropped 2; count of bases not matched to a gene: 6. This CDR3 contains 16 residues. From germline, CDR1 is LGHDT and CDR2 YNNKEL (reference sequence).

Material: CD4+ T cells from PBMCs. The chain carries TRBV3-1 and TRBJ2-1, with 9 positions matching TRBD2. This sequence originates from a human donor in good health. The CDR3 spells CASSRLGLATYNEQFF. The CDR3 nucleotides read TGTGCCAGCAGCCGCTTGGGACTAGCCACCTACAATGAGCAGTTCTTC.